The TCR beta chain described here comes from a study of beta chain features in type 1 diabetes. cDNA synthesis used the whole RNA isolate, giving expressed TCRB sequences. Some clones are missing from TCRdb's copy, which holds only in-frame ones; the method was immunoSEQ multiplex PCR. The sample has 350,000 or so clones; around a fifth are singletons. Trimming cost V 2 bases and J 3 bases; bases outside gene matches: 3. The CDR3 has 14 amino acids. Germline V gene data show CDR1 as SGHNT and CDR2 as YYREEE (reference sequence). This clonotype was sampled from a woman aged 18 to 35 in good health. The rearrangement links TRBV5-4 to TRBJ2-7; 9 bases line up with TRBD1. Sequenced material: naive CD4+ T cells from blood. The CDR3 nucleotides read TGTGCCAGCAGCTTAGGGACAGGGCTCTACGAGCAGTACTTC. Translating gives CASSLGTGLYEQYF.